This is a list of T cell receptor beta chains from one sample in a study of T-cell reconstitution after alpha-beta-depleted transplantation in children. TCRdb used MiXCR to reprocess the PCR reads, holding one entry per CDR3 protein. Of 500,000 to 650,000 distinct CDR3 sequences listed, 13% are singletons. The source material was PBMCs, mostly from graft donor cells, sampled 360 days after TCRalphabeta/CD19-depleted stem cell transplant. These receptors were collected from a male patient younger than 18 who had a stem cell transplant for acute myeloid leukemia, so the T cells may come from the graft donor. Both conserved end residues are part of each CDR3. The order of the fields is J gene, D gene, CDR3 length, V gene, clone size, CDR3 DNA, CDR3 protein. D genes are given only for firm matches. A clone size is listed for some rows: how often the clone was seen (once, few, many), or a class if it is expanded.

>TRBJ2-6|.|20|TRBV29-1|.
TGCAGCGTTGAAGCCCGGGACGCCCGGAAGGCGGTCTCTGGGGCCAACGTCCTGACTTTC
CSVEARDARKAVSGANVLTF
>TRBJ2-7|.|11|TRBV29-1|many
TGCAGCGTTGCTCGGGGGTTCGAGCAGTACTTC
CSVARGFEQYF
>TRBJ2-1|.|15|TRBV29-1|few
TGCAGCGTTGAAGCAGGGCTTCTCGCCTACAATGAGCAGTTCTTC
CSVEAGLLAYNEQFF
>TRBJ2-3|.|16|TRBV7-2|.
TGTGCCAGCAGCCCCGCCTCGGGACGGGGGCCAGATACGCAGTATTTT
CASSPASGRGPDTQYF
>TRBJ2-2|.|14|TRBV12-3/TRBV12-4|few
TGTGCCAGCAGGAACAGGCACCCTACCGGGGAGCTGTTTTTT
CASRNRHPTGELFF
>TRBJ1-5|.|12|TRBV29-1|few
TGCAGCGTTGGGGGACAAACTCAGCCCCAGCATTTT
CSVGGQTQPQHF
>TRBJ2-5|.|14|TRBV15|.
TGTGCCACCAGCAGGGCCGGGATGGGGGAGACCCAGTACTTC
CATSRAGMGETQYF
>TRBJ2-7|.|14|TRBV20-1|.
TGCAGTGCCGTTACCCGTTACGCTGGCTACGAGCAGTACTTC
CSAVTRYAGYEQYF
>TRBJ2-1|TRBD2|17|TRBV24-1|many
TGTGCCACCAGTGATGTGGAGGGACTAGCGTGGGCGAATGAGCAGTTCTTC
CATSDVEGLAWANEQFF
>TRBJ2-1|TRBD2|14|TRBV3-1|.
TGTGCCAGCTGTCCGGGACTAGCGCGAGGTGAGCAGTTCTTC
CASCPGLARGEQFF
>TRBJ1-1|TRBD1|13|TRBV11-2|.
TGTGCCAGCAGACCACAGGGGGTTACTGAAGCTTTCTTT
CASRPQGVTEAFF
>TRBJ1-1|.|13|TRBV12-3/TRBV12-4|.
TGTGCCAGCAGGCAGGCGCTCGGGACTGAAGCTTTCTTT
CASRQALGTEAFF
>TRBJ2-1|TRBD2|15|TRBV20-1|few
TGCAGTGCTCGATCTTTAGCGGGCTCCTACAATGAGCAGTTCTTC
CSARSLAGSYNEQFF
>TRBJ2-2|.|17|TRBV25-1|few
TGTGCCAGCAGTGATACCCGGGACCGGGGGTGGGCCGGGGAGCTGTTTTTT
CASSDTRDRGWAGELFF
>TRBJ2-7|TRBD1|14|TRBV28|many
TGTGCCAGCAAAACAGGGGGCCCCTCCTACGAGCAGTACTTC
CASKTGGPSYEQYF
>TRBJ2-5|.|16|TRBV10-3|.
TGTGCCATCAGTGAGCTTAGGATGAATCAAAGCGAGACCCAGTACTTC
CAISELRMNQSETQYF
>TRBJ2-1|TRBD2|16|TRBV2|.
TGTGCCAGCAGGGGCCGTCGACTAGCGGACTACAATGAGCAGTTCTTC
CASRGRRLADYNEQFF
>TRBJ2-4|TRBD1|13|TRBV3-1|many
TGTGCCAGCAGAAGACTCCAGGGGGTCCTTCAGTACTTC
CASRRLQGVLQYF
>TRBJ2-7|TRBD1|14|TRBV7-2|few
TGTGCCAGCAGCCCACAGGGGGCTCAATACGAGCAGTACTTC
CASSPQGAQYEQYF
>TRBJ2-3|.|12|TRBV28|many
TGTGCCCACACCACAAACACAGATACGCAGTATTTT
CAHTTNTDTQYF
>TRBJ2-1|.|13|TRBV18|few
TGTGCCAGCTCACCTACATGGGAGAATGAGCAGTTCTTC
CASSPTWENEQFF
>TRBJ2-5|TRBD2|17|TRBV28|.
TGTGCCAGCAGTTCCTGGACTAGCGGGAGTGTGATGGAGACCCAGTACTTC
CASSSWTSGSVMETQYF
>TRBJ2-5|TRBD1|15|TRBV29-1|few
TGCAGCGTCCCCTCGCGTGCGAGGGGGCGAGAGACCCAGTACTTC
CSVPSRARGRETQYF
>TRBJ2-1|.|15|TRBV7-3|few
TGTGCCAGCAGCTTAAGTGGGTCTGCCTACAATGAGCAGTTCTTC
CASSLSGSAYNEQFF
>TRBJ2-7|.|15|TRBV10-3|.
TGTGCCATCAGTGAGAAAGGGGTTGGTAGCTACGAGCAGTACTTC
CAISEKGVGSYEQYF
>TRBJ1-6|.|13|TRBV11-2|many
TGTGCCAGCAGACGGACAGCTAATTCACCCCTCCACTTT
CASRRTANSPLHF
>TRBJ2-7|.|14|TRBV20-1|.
TGCAGTGCTAGAGCCCCGGGCAGAACCTACGAGCAGTACTTC
CSARAPGRTYEQYF
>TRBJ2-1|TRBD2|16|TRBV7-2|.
TGTGCCAGCGGGGTGGGGCTAGCGGCTACCTACAATGAGCAGTTCTTC
CASGVGLAATYNEQFF
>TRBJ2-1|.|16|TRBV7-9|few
TGTGCCAGCAGCGACGGGACTCCTCTTAATTACAATGAGCAGTTCTTC
CASSDGTPLNYNEQFF
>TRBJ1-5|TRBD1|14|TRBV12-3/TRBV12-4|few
TGTGCCAGCAGTCGGGGGACAGGGCGGCAGCCCCAGCATTTT
CASSRGTGRQPQHF
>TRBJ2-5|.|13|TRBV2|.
TGTGCCAGCAGTGGGTCAGGGCAAGAGACCCAGTACTTC
CASSGSGQETQYF
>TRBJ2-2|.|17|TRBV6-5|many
TGTGCCAGCAGTTACCGTCGCCCCGGGCCGCGAACCGGGGAGCTGTTTTTT
CASSYRRPGPRTGELFF
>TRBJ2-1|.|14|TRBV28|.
TGTGCCAGCAGCCGAGGACTACTCTATAATGAGCAGTTCTTC
CASSRGLLYNEQFF
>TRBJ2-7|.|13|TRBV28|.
TGTGCCAGCAGTTTAGTTTTGACGCGCGAGCAGTACTTC
CASSLVLTREQYF
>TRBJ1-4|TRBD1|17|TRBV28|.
TGTGCCAGCAGTTTGTACCTCCGGGACAGGGATACTGAAAAACTGTTTTTT
CASSLYLRDRDTEKLFF
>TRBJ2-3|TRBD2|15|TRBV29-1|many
TGCAGCGTTTGGCGGGGGGACCCTAGCACAGATACGCAGTATTTT
CSVWRGDPSTDTQYF
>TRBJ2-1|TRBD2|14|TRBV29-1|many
TGCAGCGTTGTCTCTAGCGGGCTCTACAATGAGCAGTTCTTC
CSVVSSGLYNEQFF
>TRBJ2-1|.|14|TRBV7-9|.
TGTGCCAGCAGCCCAGACCTGGGAGTCAATGAGCAGTTCTTC
CASSPDLGVNEQFF
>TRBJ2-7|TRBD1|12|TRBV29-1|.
TGCAGCGCTGCGACAGGGTTCTACGAGCAGTACTTC
CSAATGFYEQYF
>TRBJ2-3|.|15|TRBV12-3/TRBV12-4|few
TGTGCCAGCAGTTCGTTAGTTTCTAGTCTGGATACGCAGTATTTT
CASSSLVSSLDTQYF